A selection of T cell receptor beta chains follows, all from one sample in a study of blood T cell repertoires in COVID-19. Only in-frame clones appear in the TCRdb table, and some are missing; sequencing was by immunoSEQ multiplex PCR. Here the sample spans about 120,000 clones, roughly 88% being singletons. The source material was peripheral blood. These receptors were collected from a woman aged 45 to 65 with active or convalescent COVID-19. Each CDR3 is given without its conserved first and last residue.

v_gene	len	j_gene	CDR3aa
TRBV6-5	12	TRBJ1-5	ASSLGQLGQPQH
TRBV6-5	13	TRBJ1-1	ASRGTGYWNTEAF
TRBV10-3	13	TRBJ1-2	AISSPDRGQDGYT
TRBV10-3	11	TRBJ2-1	AISDSLVNEQF
TRBV5-4	13	TRBJ2-1	ASSLVDSGYNEQF
TRBV6-6	11	TRBJ1-2	ASSAVERPGYT
TRBV5-6	14	TRBJ2-1	ASSLERTGGLDEQF
TRBV7-8	16	TRBJ2-5	ASSLGTGTGDHQETQY
TRBV9	14	TRBJ2-3	ASSVGLAGGTDTQY
TRBV13	14	TRBJ2-7	ASSLGARTGGHEQY
TRBV19	12	TRBJ2-1	ASSTEGGRSEQF